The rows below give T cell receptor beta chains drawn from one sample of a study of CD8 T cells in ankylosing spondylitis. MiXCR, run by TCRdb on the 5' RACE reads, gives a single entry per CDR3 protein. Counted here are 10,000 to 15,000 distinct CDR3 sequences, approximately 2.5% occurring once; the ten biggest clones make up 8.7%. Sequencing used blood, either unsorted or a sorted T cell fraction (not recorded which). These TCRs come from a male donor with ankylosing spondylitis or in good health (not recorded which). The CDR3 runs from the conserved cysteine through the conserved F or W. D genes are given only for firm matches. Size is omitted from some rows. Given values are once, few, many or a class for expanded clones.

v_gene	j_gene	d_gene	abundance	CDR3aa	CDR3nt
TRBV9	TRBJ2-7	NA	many	CASSVRGAVFNEQYF	TGTGCCAGCAGCGTGAGGGGGGCCGTCTTTAACGAGCAGTACTTC
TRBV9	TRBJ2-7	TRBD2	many	CASSPIGLGGDEQYF	TGTGCCAGCAGCCCTATCGGACTAGGTGGGGACGAGCAGTACTTC
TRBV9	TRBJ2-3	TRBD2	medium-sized	CASSVDSSGSTDTQYF	TGTGCCAGCAGCGTAGATTCTAGCGGAAGCACAGATACGCAGTATTTT
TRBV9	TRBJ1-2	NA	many	CASSASAGSRGGYTF	TGTGCCAGCAGCGCCTCGGCCGGGTCGAGGGGAGGCTACACCTTC
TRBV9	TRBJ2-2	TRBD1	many	CASSARGTGGNKGELFF	TGTGCCAGCAGCGCCCGAGGGACAGGGGGCAATAAAGGGGAGCTGTTTTTT
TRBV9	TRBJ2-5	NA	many	CASSPRTLQETQYF	TGTGCCAGCAGCCCGCGGACCCTCCAAGAGACCCAGTACTTC
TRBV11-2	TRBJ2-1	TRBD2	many	CASSLDRLAGGHEQFF	TGTGCCAGCAGCTTAGATCGGCTAGCGGGGGGGCATGAGCAGTTCTTC
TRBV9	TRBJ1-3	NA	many	CASSVAPGMDTIYF	TGTGCCAGCAGCGTAGCTCCGGGAATGGACACCATATATTTT
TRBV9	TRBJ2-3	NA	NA	CASSVDGRRTDTQYF	TGTGCCAGCAGCGTAGATGGCAGACGCACAGATACGCAGTATTTT
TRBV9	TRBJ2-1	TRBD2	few	CASSLELAGGLEQFF	TGTGCCAGCAGCCTGGAACTAGCGGGGGGCCTGGAGCAGTTCTTC
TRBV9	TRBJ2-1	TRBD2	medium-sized	CASSVAEGGPWDEQFF	TGTGCCAGCAGCGTAGCGGAGGGAGGGCCATGGGATGAGCAGTTCTTC
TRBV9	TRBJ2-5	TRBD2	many	CASSVAGGGASNWETQYF	TGTGCCAGCAGCGTAGCCGGCGGGGGGGCTTCTAATTGGGAGACCCAGTACTTC
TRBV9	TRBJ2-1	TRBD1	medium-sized	CASSVAPTIPTGGRNNEQFF	TGTGCCAGCAGCGTAGCCCCCACGATTCCGACAGGGGGGAGGAACAATGAGCAGTTCTTC
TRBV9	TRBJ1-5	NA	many	CASSVLGGQPQHF	TGTGCCAGCAGCGTACTTGGCGGCCAGCCCCAGCATTTT
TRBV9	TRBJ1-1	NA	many	CASSVGGTMNTEAFF	TGTGCCAGCAGCGTAGGTGGGACCATGAACACTGAAGCTTTCTTT
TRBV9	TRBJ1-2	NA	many	CASSVAQGSAYGYTF	TGTGCCAGCAGCGTTGCCCAGGGCTCTGCCTATGGCTACACCTTC
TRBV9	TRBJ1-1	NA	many	CASSVAGRTEAFF	TGTGCCAGCAGCGTAGCAGGGCGCACTGAAGCTTTCTTT
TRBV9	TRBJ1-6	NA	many	CASSVDEGGPLHF	TGTGCCAGCAGCGTAGATGAAGGGGGGCCCCTCCACTTT
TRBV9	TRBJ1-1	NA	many	CASSPRPSMNTEAFF	TGTGCCAGCAGCCCTCGGCCGTCTATGAACACTGAAGCTTTCTTT
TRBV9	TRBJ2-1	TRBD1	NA	CASSALQGALQFF	TGTGCCAGCAGCGCCTTACAGGGGGCTCTCCAGTTCTTC
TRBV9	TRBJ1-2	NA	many	CASSARGGQGAGGGYTF	TGTGCCAGCAGCGCCCGCGGTGGGCAGGGTGCTGGTGGCGGCTACACCTTC
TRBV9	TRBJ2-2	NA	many	CASSVAITGELFF	TGTGCCAGCAGCGTAGCCATTACCGGGGAGCTGTTTTTT
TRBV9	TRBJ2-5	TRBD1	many	CASSVGGQGETQYF	TGTGCCAGCAGCGTAGGGGGACAGGGAGAGACCCAGTACTTC
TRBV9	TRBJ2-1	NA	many	CASSTLGSSYNEQFF	TGTGCCAGCAGCACCCTGGGAAGCTCCTACAATGAGCAGTTCTTC
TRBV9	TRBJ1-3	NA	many	CASSTRDTSSGNTIYF	TGTGCCAGCAGCACCCGGGACACCAGCTCTGGAAACACCATATATTTT
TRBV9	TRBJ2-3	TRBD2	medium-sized	CASSVGLAGGTDTQYF	TGTGCCAGCAGCGTAGGGCTAGCGGGGGGCACAGATACGCAGTATTTT
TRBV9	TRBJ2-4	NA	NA	CASSVDSLSIQYF	TGTGCCAGCAGCGTGGACAGCCTAAGCATTCAGTACTTC
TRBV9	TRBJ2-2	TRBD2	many	CASRPGLAGTGELFF	TGTGCCAGCCGCCCGGGACTAGCGGGGACCGGGGAGCTGTTTTTT
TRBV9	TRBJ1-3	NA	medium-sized	CASSVGGGTSSGNTIYF	TGTGCCAGCAGCGTAGGTGGGGGGACGAGCTCTGGAAACACCATATATTTT
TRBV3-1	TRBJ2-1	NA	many	CARFRTNGHRDPHEQFF	TGTGCTCGTTTCCGGACAAATGGGCATCGGGATCCCCATGAGCAGTTCTTC
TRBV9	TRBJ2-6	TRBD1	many	CASSGDRDWANVLTF	TGTGCCAGCAGCGGGGACAGGGATTGGGCCAACGTCCTGACTTTC
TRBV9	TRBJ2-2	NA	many	CASSRRGELFF	TGTGCCAGCAGCCGCCGTGGGGAGCTGTTTTTT